This T cell receptor (beta chain) came from a study of blood T cell repertoires in COVID-19. The protocol was immunoSEQ multiplex PCR, while the TCRdb copy is restricted to in-frame clones and leaves out a portion. The sample holds about 260,000 clones, around 87% seen once. Germline CDR1 and CDR2: SGHTS and YDEGEE. CDR3 size: 18 residues. V lost 0 bases and J 0 bases, leaving 16 bases between the germline ends. This sequence joins TRBV5-8 and TRBJ1-5, with D possibly TRBD1 on 5 matching bases. Sequencing used peripheral blood. The sequence came from a middle-aged woman who had recovered from COVID-19. The CDR3 DNA reads TGTGCCAGCAGCTTGGGTCACCGGGACTGGGGTAGCAATCAGCCCCAGCATTTT. Translating gives CASSLGHRDWGSNQPQHF. Variable domain in full (rest from reference TRBV5-8 and TRBJ1-5): EAGVTQSPTHLIKTRGQQATLRCSPISGHTSVYWYQQALGLGLQFLLWYDEGEERNRGNFPPRFSGRQFPNYSSELNVNALELEDSALYLCASSLGHRDWGSNQPQHFGDGTRLSIL.